This is a list of T cell receptor beta chains from one sample in a study of T cell responses to AZD1222 COVID-19 vaccine. Some clones are missing from TCRdb's copy, which holds only in-frame ones; the method was immunoSEQ multiplex PCR. The sample lists about 100,000 clones, around 84% occurring once. This specimen consisted of peripheral blood, obtained on day 0 of AZD1222 vaccination. All receptors come from an adult in good health. Each CDR3 is given with its conserved first and last residue. Each record gives: CDR3 protein, CDR3 DNA, J gene, clone size, V gene, D gene. A D gene is named only where the DNA matches it firmly. Clone size is given for some rows only: seen once, a few or many times, or a class if the clone is expanded.

CDR3: CASSPPGTRYEQYF
DNA: TGTGCCAGCAGCCCCCCCGGGACCCGCTACGAGCAGTACTTC
J: TRBJ2-7
size: -
V: TRBV27
D: -

CDR3: CASSLRLAGVNIQYF
DNA: TGTGCCAGCAGCTTGAGACTAGCGGGAGTTAACATTCAGTACTTC
J: TRBJ2-4
size: -
V: TRBV3-1/TRBV3-2
D: TRBD2

CDR3: CASSHPQGGGNTEAFF
DNA: TGTGCCAGCAGCCATCCCCAAGGGGGAGGGAACACTGAAGCTTTCTTT
J: TRBJ1-1
size: -
V: TRBV3-1/TRBV3-2
D: -

CDR3: CASSLDSGGAGSYF
DNA: TGTGCCAGCAGCTTAGATTCGGGAGGGGCAGGGTCGTACTTC
J: TRBJ2-5
size: -
V: TRBV7-2
D: TRBD2

CDR3: CASSPTGDTEAFF
DNA: TGTGCCAGCAGTCCGACAGGGGACACTGAAGCTTTCTTT
J: TRBJ1-1
size: -
V: TRBV28
D: TRBD1

CDR3: CASSPQGTTYNEQFF
DNA: TGTGCCAGCAGCCCCCAGGGGACTACCTACAATGAGCAGTTCTTC
J: TRBJ2-1
size: -
V: TRBV6-5
D: -

CDR3: CAAGSGNSNQPQHF
DNA: TGTGCCGCAGGTTCTGGAAATAGCAATCAGCCCCAGCATTTT
J: TRBJ1-5
size: -
V: TRBV3-1/TRBV3-2
D: -

CDR3: CASTHRDSSPYEQYF
DNA: TGCGCCAGCACCCACCGGGACAGTTCACCCTACGAGCAGTACTTC
J: TRBJ2-7
size: -
V: TRBV5-1
D: TRBD1

CDR3: CASSPNMGGDTEAFF
DNA: TGTGCCAGCTCACCTAATATGGGAGGGGACACTGAAGCTTTCTTT
J: TRBJ1-1
size: -
V: TRBV18
D: -

CDR3: CASSRTPTSGISYNEQFF
DNA: TGTGCCAGCAGCCGAACCCCGACTAGCGGGATCTCCTACAATGAGCAGTTCTTC
J: TRBJ2-1
size: -
V: TRBV5-8
D: TRBD2

CDR3: CASSDPGQGASDYGYTF
DNA: TGTGCCAGTAGTGACCCGGGACAGGGGGCAAGTGACTATGGCTACACCTTC
J: TRBJ1-2
size: -
V: TRBV19
D: TRBD1

CDR3: CSAGTSGNEQFF
DNA: TGCAGCGCCGGGACTAGCGGCAATGAGCAGTTCTTC
J: TRBJ2-1
size: -
V: TRBV29-1
D: TRBD2

CDR3: CASSLTGGLNEKLFF
DNA: TGCGCCAGCAGCCTTACAGGGGGTCTTAATGAAAAACTGTTTTTT
J: TRBJ1-4
size: few
V: TRBV5-1
D: TRBD1

CDR3: CASSLGGTSGSGELFF
DNA: TGTGCCAGCAGTCTGGGGGGGACTAGCGGGAGCGGGGAGCTGTTTTTT
J: TRBJ2-2
size: -
V: TRBV2
D: TRBD2

CDR3: CASSPGRQGGTVAQYF
DNA: TGTGCCAGCAGTCCCGGGCGGCAGGGGGGGACGGTGGCGCAGTATTTT
J: TRBJ2-3
size: -
V: TRBV28
D: -

CDR3: CASSMGNDKRNTEAFF
DNA: TGTGCCAGCAGCATGGGTAACGACAAAAGGAACACTGAAGCTTTCTTT
J: TRBJ1-1
size: -
V: TRBV7-2
D: -

CDR3: CASSPAGQAVYEQYF
DNA: TGTGCCAGCAGCCCCGCCGGCCAGGCTGTCTACGAGCAGTACTTC
J: TRBJ2-7
size: -
V: TRBV27
D: -

CDR3: CASSGHRTGPNQPQHF
DNA: TGTGCCAGCAGCGGACATCGGACAGGCCCCAATCAGCCCCAGCATTTT
J: TRBJ1-5
size: once
V: TRBV3-1/TRBV3-2
D: TRBD1

CDR3: CASSRRGRDQPQHF
DNA: TGTGCCAGCAGTAGGAGGGGGCGAGATCAGCCCCAGCATTTT
J: TRBJ1-5
size: -
V: TRBV6-2/TRBV6-3
D: TRBD1

CDR3: CASSDSPSGANVLTF
DNA: TGTGCCAGCAGCGACAGCCCCTCTGGGGCCAACGTCCTGACTTTC
J: TRBJ2-6
size: -
V: TRBV5-6
D: -

CDR3: CAWRGSPVGETQYF
DNA: TGTGCCTGGAGGGGGTCCCCGGTCGGGGAGACCCAGTACTTC
J: TRBJ2-5
size: -
V: TRBV30
D: -

CDR3: CSVGDRTDTQYF
DNA: TGCAGCGTTGGGGACAGGACAGATACGCAGTATTTT
J: TRBJ2-3
size: -
V: TRBV29-1
D: TRBD1

CDR3: CASSERYNEQFF
DNA: TGTGCCAGCAGTGAAAGGTACAATGAGCAGTTCTTC
J: TRBJ2-1
size: -
V: TRBV6-1
D: -

CDR3: CASSPLGTGLEQFF
DNA: TGTGCCAGCAGCCCTCTCGGGACGGGGCTAGAGCAGTTCTTC
J: TRBJ2-1
size: -
V: TRBV7-7
D: -

CDR3: CASSQDRNQPQHF
DNA: TGCGCCAGCAGCCAAGATAGGAATCAGCCCCAGCATTTT
J: TRBJ1-5
size: once
V: TRBV4-3
D: -

CDR3: CASSSGLFYEQYF
DNA: TGTGCCAGCAGTTCGGGACTATTCTACGAGCAGTACTTC
J: TRBJ2-7
size: -
V: TRBV27
D: TRBD2

CDR3: CATSRGSAGSTYEQYF
DNA: TGTGCCACCAGCAGGGGCTCGGCAGGGAGTACCTACGAGCAGTACTTC
J: TRBJ2-7
size: -
V: TRBV15
D: -

CDR3: CAWSPGAGANYGYTF
DNA: TGTGCCTGGAGCCCCGGTGCAGGAGCTAACTATGGCTACACCTTC
J: TRBJ1-2
size: -
V: TRBV30
D: -

CDR3: CASSPSLAGEGTDTQYF
DNA: TGTGCCAGCTCACCAAGTCTAGCGGGAGAAGGAACAGATACGCAGTATTTT
J: TRBJ2-3
size: -
V: TRBV18
D: TRBD2

CDR3: CASKPQGGTDTQYF
DNA: TGTGCCAGCAAACCCCAGGGGGGCACAGATACGCAGTATTTT
J: TRBJ2-3
size: -
V: TRBV28
D: TRBD1

CDR3: CASSYRGIPGNTIYF
DNA: TGTGCCAGCAGTTACCGGGGTATCCCTGGAAACACCATATATTTT
J: TRBJ1-3
size: -
V: TRBV6-5
D: -

CDR3: CASSYSVGGGEPQHF
DNA: TGTGCCAGCAGTTACTCGGTTGGGGGTGGGGAGCCCCAGCATTTT
J: TRBJ1-5
size: once
V: TRBV6-2/TRBV6-3
D: -

CDR3: CSVQDRIGYTF
DNA: TGCAGCGTCCAGGACAGGATAGGCTACACCTTC
J: TRBJ1-2
size: -
V: TRBV29-1
D: TRBD1

CDR3: CASSQFQGGTGELFF
DNA: TGCGCCAGCAGCCAATTTCAGGGCGGAACCGGGGAGCTGTTTTTT
J: TRBJ2-2
size: -
V: TRBV4-3
D: -

CDR3: CASSLGQGQGTEAFF
DNA: TGTGCCAGCAGCTTAGGGCAGGGTCAAGGCACTGAAGCTTTCTTT
J: TRBJ1-1
size: once
V: TRBV7-9
D: -

CDR3: CASSPAGSNTQYF
DNA: TGTGCCAGCAGCCCGGCGGGGTCAAATACGCAGTATTTT
J: TRBJ2-3
size: -
V: TRBV7-9
D: -

CDR3: CASSSSGLAVNTGELFF
DNA: TGTGCCAGCAGCTCCTCCGGACTAGCGGTAAACACCGGGGAGCTGTTTTTT
J: TRBJ2-2
size: few
V: TRBV7-2
D: TRBD2

CDR3: CASSQVLVAGSAYEQYF
DNA: TGCGCCAGCAGCCAAGTTCTTGTAGCGGGCTCGGCCTACGAGCAGTACTTC
J: TRBJ2-7
size: -
V: TRBV4-1
D: TRBD2

CDR3: CASSYSGRGDLNTEAFF
DNA: TGTGCCAGCAGTTACTCGGGCAGGGGAGATCTGAACACTGAAGCTTTCTTT
J: TRBJ1-1
size: -
V: TRBV6-2/TRBV6-3
D: -